This TCR beta chain was captured by sequencing in a study of blood T cell repertoires in COVID-19. CDR3 length: 12 amino acids. CDR1 is SNHLY, CDR2 FYNNEI, per germline. V was shortened by 2 bases and J by 11 bases, with 12 bases between the two germline ends. Assay: immunoSEQ multiplex PCR; the TCRdb copy retains only in-frame clones and omits some. The profile shows about 360,000 clones, around 87% of them singletons. The sequence was collected from a man aged 25 to 40 who had recovered from COVID-19. The chain couples TRBV2 to TRBJ1-1, with D unresolved. The specimen sequenced was PBMCs or T cells enriched from blood (not recorded which). The CDR3 bases are TGTGCCAGCAGTGAAACTTCTCTTCGGGCTTTCTTT. Protein product: CASSETSLRAFF.